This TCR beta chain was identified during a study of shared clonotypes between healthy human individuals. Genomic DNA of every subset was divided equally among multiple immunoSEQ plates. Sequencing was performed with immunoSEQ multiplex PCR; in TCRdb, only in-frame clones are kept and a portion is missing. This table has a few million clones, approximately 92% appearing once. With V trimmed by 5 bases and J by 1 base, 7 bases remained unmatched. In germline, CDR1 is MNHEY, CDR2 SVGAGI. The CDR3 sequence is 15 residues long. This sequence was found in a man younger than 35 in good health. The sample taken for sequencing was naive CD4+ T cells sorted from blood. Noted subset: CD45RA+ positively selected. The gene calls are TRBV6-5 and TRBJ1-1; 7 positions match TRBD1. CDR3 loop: CASSHTGASNTEAFF. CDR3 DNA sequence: TGTGCCAGCAGTCATACAGGGGCCTCGAACACTGAAGCTTTCTTT.